These T cell receptor beta chains were read from a single sample in a study of response to subunit inactivated influenza vaccine. MiXCR, run by TCRdb on the RT-PCR reads, gives a single entry per CDR3 protein. This table holds roughly 160,000 distinct CDR3 sequences, roughly 10% found once. This sample comprised CD8+ T cells sorted from PBMCs, obtained about 23 months after vaccination. The receptors were sampled from a man between 50 and 75 years old who received an inactivated influenza vaccine. Each CDR3 is given with its conserved first and last residue. A D gene is named only where the DNA matches it firmly. Some rows have no size entry. The others give once, few or many, or a class for an expanded clone.

D	V	J	size	DNA	CDR3
TRBD1	TRBV6-5	TRBJ2-2	few	TGTGCCAGCAGTTATTCCTATCCGGGACAGGATATCACCGGGGAGCTGTTTTTT	CASSYSYPGQDITGELFF
TRBD1	TRBV6-5	TRBJ2-7	NA	TGTGCCAGCAGTTACTCCGGGCAGGGGGCCTACGAGCAGTACTTC	CASSYSGQGAYEQYF
NA	TRBV7-9	TRBJ2-5	NA	TGTGCCAGCAGCTTAGGGCCAGGGTCCCCCCTCCAAGAGACCCAGTACTTC	CASSLGPGSPLQETQYF
NA	TRBV6-1	TRBJ2-1	NA	TGTGCCAGCAGCCAAGGACAAAACAATGAGCAGTTCTTC	CASSQGQNNEQFF
NA	TRBV7-6	TRBJ2-1	NA	TGTGCCAGCAGCTTATTCGTAGGCAACAATGAGCAGTTCTTC	CASSLFVGNNEQFF
NA	TRBV28	TRBJ2-5	few	TGTGCCAGCAGTTTATTGGCCAGGGGTGGTCTCGAGACCCAGTACTTC	CASSLLARGGLETQYF
NA	TRBV4-3	TRBJ2-5	NA	TGCGCCAGCAGCCGCTACCCTCAGGACAACCAAGAGACCCAGTACTTC	CASSRYPQDNQETQYF
TRBD2	TRBV2	TRBJ2-1	NA	TGTGCCAGCATCCGGGGTTTACTAGCGGGGGGGGATGAGCAGTTCTTC	CASIRGLLAGGDEQFF
TRBD1	TRBV12-3/TRBV12-4	TRBJ2-7	few	TGTGCCAGCAGACAAGCCGGGACAGGCTACGAGCAGTACTTC	CASRQAGTGYEQYF
NA	TRBV7-3	TRBJ2-2	many	TGTGCCAGCAGCTTAGACGGAGCGAACACCGGGGAGCTGTTTTTT	CASSLDGANTGELFF
NA	TRBV7-6	TRBJ2-2	NA	TGTGCCAGCAGCTTCTCAGCGCGAAGGGCCGCCGGGGAGCTGTTTTTT	CASSFSARRAAGELFF
NA	TRBV20-1	TRBJ2-7	NA	TGCAGTGCTCGTGACGAGGAATACTCCTACGAGCAGTACTTC	CSARDEEYSYEQYF
NA	TRBV4-1	TRBJ1-5	NA	TGCGCCAGCAGCCAAGAGGATTCTCCTAGCAATCAGCCCCAGCATTTT	CASSQEDSPSNQPQHF
TRBD2	TRBV4-1	TRBJ2-7	NA	TGCGCCAGCAGCCAACTAGCGGGTTCTTCCTACGAGCAGTACTTC	CASSQLAGSSYEQYF
NA	TRBV10-3	TRBJ2-5	NA	TGTGCCATCAGTGAGTCTCGGCCGGAGACCCAGTACTTC	CAISESRPETQYF
TRBD2	TRBV6-5	TRBJ2-6	few	TGTGCCAGCACTTGGGGACTAGCGTTTAGGGCTGGGGCCAACGTCCTGACTTTC	CASTWGLAFRAGANVLTF
TRBD1	TRBV20-1	TRBJ1-1	NA	TGCAGTGCTAGAGGTGTCGAGGACAGGTCTACTGAAGCTTTCTTT	CSARGVEDRSTEAFF
TRBD2	TRBV4-2	TRBJ2-5	NA	TGTGCCAGCAGCCTTGAAGTTAGTCTAGCGGGGCAGGAGACCCAGTACTTC	CASSLEVSLAGQETQYF
NA	TRBV29-1	TRBJ1-1	few	TGCAGCGTTCCAGGAGGTACAGAAGCTTTCTTT	CSVPGGTEAFF
NA	TRBV19	TRBJ2-7	few	TGTGCCAGTAGTTTCGGCACCGCAGCCTACGAGCAGTACTTC	CASSFGTAAYEQYF
TRBD2	TRBV4-2	TRBJ2-7	many	TGTGCCAGCAGCCAGGAGGGGGCTAGCGGGGGGTTCTCCTACGAGCAGTACTTC	CASSQEGASGGFSYEQYF
NA	TRBV25-1	TRBJ1-4	NA	TGTGCCAGCAGTGAATTAGAGGGTGAAAAACTGTTTTTT	CASSELEGEKLFF
NA	TRBV20-1	TRBJ1-2	few	TGCAGTGCTAGGCTTACAGAATACTATGGCTACACCTTC	CSARLTEYYGYTF
NA	TRBV15	TRBJ2-1	few	TGTGCCACCAGCAAGGAGCGGGCCTCCTACAATGAGCAGTTCTTC	CATSKERASYNEQFF
NA	TRBV12-3/TRBV12-4	TRBJ2-7	NA	TGTGCCAGCAGCCCGGACAGTTTCTACGAGCAGTACTTC	CASSPDSFYEQYF
NA	TRBV12-3/TRBV12-4	TRBJ2-3	few	TGTGCCAGCAGTTTGGCAGTTGGCACAGATACGCAGTATTTT	CASSLAVGTDTQYF
NA	TRBV4-1	TRBJ1-2	NA	TGCGCCAGCAGCCCCGAGGGAACCTTCTATGGCTACACCTTC	CASSPEGTFYGYTF
NA	TRBV12-3/TRBV12-4	TRBJ2-2	many	TGTGCCAGCGCCGGGGTTAACACCGGGGAGCTGTTTTTT	CASAGVNTGELFF
NA	TRBV6-4	TRBJ2-3	many	TGTGCCAGCAGTGACGGTCAGGCCAGCACAGATACGCAGTATTTT	CASSDGQASTDTQYF
NA	TRBV4-3	TRBJ2-7	few	TGCGCCAGCAGCCAACAAGACGGAGACGAGCAGTACTTC	CASSQQDGDEQYF
NA	TRBV13	TRBJ2-5	NA	TGTGCCAGCAGCGTCGGGTATGGAGAGACCCAGTACTTC	CASSVGYGETQYF
NA	TRBV7-9	TRBJ1-1	NA	TGTGCCAGCAGCTTGGGGACTTACCTCCCGAACACTGAAGCTTTCTTT	CASSLGTYLPNTEAFF
TRBD1	TRBV20-1	TRBJ1-6	medium-sized	TGCAGTGCTTTCTTGGACAGGGGTTCACCCCTCCACTTT	CSAFLDRGSPLHF
NA	TRBV27	TRBJ1-4	NA	TGTGCCAGCAGTTTAGTCGGGGCTAATGAAAAACTGTTTTTT	CASSLVGANEKLFF
TRBD2	TRBV12-3/TRBV12-4	TRBJ2-1	NA	TGTGCCAGCCTTCGCCCCGGGGGGGTCACCTACAATGAGCAGTTCTTC	CASLRPGGVTYNEQFF